The rows below give T cell receptor beta chains drawn from one sample of a study of cytomegalovirus exposure and HLA in healthy donors. Here immunoSEQ multiplex PCR was the method, and the copy in TCRdb shows in-frame clones only, minus some. The table includes 110,000 or so clones, 70% to 85% detected once. The sequenced sample was PBMCs. The receptors stem from a woman in her thirties or forties in good health and CMV-seropositive. CDR3s include the opening cysteine and the closing phenylalanine or tryptophan. A D gene is named only where the DNA matches it firmly. Clone size is given for some rows only: seen once, a few or many times, or a class if the clone is expanded.

d_gene: TRBD1; j_gene: TRBJ2-7; abundance: -; v_gene: TRBV7-9; CDR3nt: TGTTCCAGCAGCTTAGTCCGTGGGACAGGGGTTATCCACGAGCAGTACTTC; CDR3aa: CSSSLVRGTGVIHEQYF
d_gene: -; j_gene: TRBJ1-3; abundance: -; v_gene: TRBV7-6; CDR3nt: TGTGCCAGCAGCTTAGGAGGGGGAAACACCATATATTTT; CDR3aa: CASSLGGGNTIYF
d_gene: -; j_gene: TRBJ1-1; abundance: -; v_gene: TRBV9; CDR3nt: TGTGCCAGCAGCGAACTGAGGGGGAAGAACACTGAAGCTTTCTTT; CDR3aa: CASSELRGKNTEAFF
d_gene: -; j_gene: TRBJ2-3; abundance: -; v_gene: TRBV30; CDR3nt: TGTGCCTGGAGTGTACCACCACGCGCAAATACGCAGTATTTT; CDR3aa: CAWSVPPRANTQYF
d_gene: TRBD1; j_gene: TRBJ1-5; abundance: -; v_gene: TRBV6-1; CDR3nt: TGTGCCAACAATGACAGGGTGAGGTCGGACAATCAGCCCCAGCATTTT; CDR3aa: CANNDRVRSDNQPQHF
d_gene: TRBD2; j_gene: TRBJ2-7; abundance: -; v_gene: TRBV6-1; CDR3nt: TGTGCCAGCAAACAGGCGGAACTAGCGGGCTACGATCAGTACTTC; CDR3aa: CASKQAELAGYDQYF
d_gene: TRBD1; j_gene: TRBJ1-5; abundance: -; v_gene: TRBV2; CDR3nt: TGTGCCAGCAGCCCAACACAGGGGGATGGCAATCAGCCCCAGCATTTT; CDR3aa: CASSPTQGDGNQPQHF
d_gene: TRBD1; j_gene: TRBJ1-1; abundance: -; v_gene: TRBV5-1; CDR3nt: TGCGCCAGCAGCTGGACCTGGACAGGGAATATGAACACTGAAGCTTTCTTT; CDR3aa: CASSWTWTGNMNTEAFF
d_gene: TRBD1; j_gene: TRBJ1-1; abundance: -; v_gene: TRBV5-1; CDR3nt: TGCGCCAGCAGCTTGGCCAGGGGGAATGTAATGAACACTGAAGCTTTCTTT; CDR3aa: CASSLARGNVMNTEAFF
d_gene: TRBD1; j_gene: TRBJ1-5; abundance: -; v_gene: TRBV7-8; CDR3nt: TGTGCCAGCAGCTATCGGACAGGGGAACAGCCCCAGCATTTT; CDR3aa: CASSYRTGEQPQHF
d_gene: TRBD1; j_gene: TRBJ2-7; abundance: -; v_gene: TRBV5-1; CDR3nt: TGCGCCAGCAGCTTCGGACAGGGGGGACGCCGACTAGGGCACGAGCAGTACTTC; CDR3aa: CASSFGQGGRRLGHEQYF
d_gene: -; j_gene: TRBJ2-1; abundance: once; v_gene: TRBV7-8; CDR3nt: TGTGCCAGCAGCTTCCCTAGGTCGGGGAGCTCCTACAATGAGCAGTTCTTC; CDR3aa: CASSFPRSGSSYNEQFF
d_gene: -; j_gene: TRBJ2-2; abundance: -; v_gene: TRBV4-1; CDR3nt: TGCGCCAGCAGCCACCACAGGTCTTCGAACACCGGGGAGCTGTTTTTT; CDR3aa: CASSHHRSSNTGELFF
d_gene: TRBD1; j_gene: TRBJ2-1; abundance: -; v_gene: TRBV11-1; CDR3nt: TGTGCCAGCAGAACTGGCCGAACAGGGGCGGATGAGCAGTTCTTC; CDR3aa: CASRTGRTGADEQFF
d_gene: TRBD1; j_gene: TRBJ2-1; abundance: -; v_gene: TRBV7-6; CDR3nt: TGTGCCAGCAGCTTAGTCCCACAGGGGGCAGACAATGAGCAGTTCTTC; CDR3aa: CASSLVPQGADNEQFF
d_gene: -; j_gene: TRBJ2-5; abundance: -; v_gene: TRBV10-3; CDR3nt: TGTGCCATCAGCAAAGAAACAGGGAGAGGCCCCCAAGAGACCCAGTACTTC; CDR3aa: CAISKETGRGPQETQYF
d_gene: TRBD1; j_gene: TRBJ1-4; abundance: -; v_gene: TRBV28; CDR3nt: TGTGCCAGCAGCCCCCTATGGACAGGGGCCGGGCTTGAAAAACTGTTTTTT; CDR3aa: CASSPLWTGAGLEKLFF
d_gene: TRBD1; j_gene: TRBJ2-2; abundance: -; v_gene: TRBV19; CDR3nt: TGTGCCAGTAGTAATCCGGGACAGGGATGGGACGGGGAGCTGTTTTTT; CDR3aa: CASSNPGQGWDGELFF
d_gene: TRBD2; j_gene: TRBJ2-5; abundance: few; v_gene: TRBV7-2; CDR3nt: TGTGCCAGCAGTCCTCCACCCGGGACTAGCGGAATACTAGAGACCCAGTACTTC; CDR3aa: CASSPPPGTSGILETQYF
d_gene: TRBD2; j_gene: TRBJ2-1; abundance: -; v_gene: TRBV27; CDR3nt: TGTGCCAGCAGCTCTAGACTAGCGGGAGGCCTCTACTACAATGAGCAGTTCTTC; CDR3aa: CASSSRLAGGLYYNEQFF
d_gene: -; j_gene: TRBJ2-5; abundance: -; v_gene: TRBV2; CDR3nt: TGTGCCAGCAGTGAATCTACTATACAAGAGACCCAGTACTTC; CDR3aa: CASSESTIQETQYF
d_gene: TRBD2; j_gene: TRBJ2-2; abundance: once; v_gene: TRBV30; CDR3nt: TGTGCCTGGAACCGGGGAGGGTCCGGGGAGCTGTTTTTT; CDR3aa: CAWNRGGSGELFF
d_gene: TRBD2; j_gene: TRBJ2-3; abundance: -; v_gene: TRBV7-2; CDR3nt: TGTGCCAGCGGCAATCGGGGGGGCCGCACAGATACGCAGTATTTT; CDR3aa: CASGNRGGRTDTQYF
d_gene: TRBD1; j_gene: TRBJ2-7; abundance: -; v_gene: TRBV6-5; CDR3nt: TGTGCCAGCAGTTACGAGACAGGGGCCAGCGAGCAGTACTTC; CDR3aa: CASSYETGASEQYF
d_gene: TRBD2; j_gene: TRBJ2-3; abundance: -; v_gene: TRBV2; CDR3nt: TGTGCCAGCGACCCTTCTAGCGGTTCCACAGATACGCAGTATTTT; CDR3aa: CASDPSSGSTDTQYF
d_gene: TRBD1; j_gene: TRBJ2-2; abundance: -; v_gene: TRBV7-9; CDR3nt: TGTGCCAGCAGCCTCACAGGGGCCACCGGGGAGCTGTTTTTT; CDR3aa: CASSLTGATGELFF
d_gene: TRBD1; j_gene: TRBJ2-4; abundance: few; v_gene: TRBV7-2; CDR3nt: TGTGCCAGCAGCTTAAGGGACAGGTGGTACTTC; CDR3aa: CASSLRDRWYF